These T cell receptor beta chains were read from a single sample in a study of T-cell memory formation after mild COVID-19. TCRdb redid the calling of the 5' RACE reads with MiXCR, one entry per CDR3 protein. The table lists 180,000 or so distinct CDR3 sequences, 16% of them singletons. Sample: PBMCs or a T cell subset sorted from them (not recorded which). These receptors all come from an adult woman who had mild COVID-19 (a few samples of this study predate the infection). Cell type and time point are not known. Both conserved end residues are part of each CDR3. The order of the fields is V gene, J gene, D gene, clone size, CDR3 DNA, CDR3 protein. A D gene is named only where the DNA matches it firmly. Clone size appears in some rows only: once, few, many, or a class for an expanded clone.

TRBV7-9	TRBJ2-3	.	.	TGTGCCAGCAGCTTGAGACAGAAGTTGGCAGATACGCAGTATTTT	CASSLRQKLADTQYF
TRBV4-1	TRBJ1-5	.	.	TGCGCCAGCAGCCACAAGACAGGACGTGTAGACGATCAGCCCCAGCATTTT	CASSHKTGRVDDQPQHF
TRBV6-5	TRBJ2-1	TRBD1	.	TGTGCCAGCAGTCGGGACAGGGGTGAGCAGTTCTTC	CASSRDRGEQFF
TRBV7-2	TRBJ2-7	TRBD2	few	TGTGCCAGCAGCCCCGTGGCCGGGACTAGCGGTCTCGGGCACGAGCAGTACTTC	CASSPVAGTSGLGHEQYF
TRBV29-1	TRBJ2-3	TRBD2	many	TGCAGCGTTGCACTGACTAGCGGGAGGCTAGATACGCAGTATTTT	CSVALTSGRLDTQYF
TRBV4-3	TRBJ2-2	.	few	TGCGCCAGCAGCCAAGATCATGGTGTCGTCCCCACCGGGGAGCTGTTTTTT	CASSQDHGVVPTGELFF
TRBV18	TRBJ2-1	.	.	TGTGCCAGCTCACCATCACTCTCGGGCAATGAGCAGTTCTTC	CASSPSLSGNEQFF
TRBV2	TRBJ2-5	.	.	TGTGCCAGCATGGCCCTCCTAGGGGAGACCCAGTACTTC	CASMALLGETQYF
TRBV29-1	TRBJ1-1	.	.	TGCAGCGCTGTCGGGACACTCAACACTGAAGCTTTCTTT	CSAVGTLNTEAFF
TRBV24-1	TRBJ2-3	.	.	TGTGCCACCAGTGGAAACACAGATACGCAGTATTTT	CATSGNTDTQYF
TRBV18	TRBJ2-7	.	many	TGTGCCAGCTCACAGGGCTCCTACGAGCAGTACTTC	CASSQGSYEQYF
TRBV6-7	TRBJ2-1	TRBD2	.	TGTGCCAGCAGTTCCCCGATTAGCGGGAGTCTTAATGAGCAGTTCTTC	CASSSPISGSLNEQFF
TRBV29-1	TRBJ1-1	.	few	TGCAGCGCCTCGGACGCTGAAGCTTTCTTT	CSASDAEAFF
TRBV6-2/TRBV6-3	TRBJ2-1	.	few	TGTGCCAGCAGCCTCATCAAGTACAATGAGCAGTTCTTC	CASSLIKYNEQFF
TRBV20-1	TRBJ2-1	.	few	TGCAGTGCTAGGGAAACCGGGACCCTTTCCAATGAGCAGTTCTTC	CSARETGTLSNEQFF
TRBV7-2	TRBJ2-3	TRBD2	many	TGTGCCAGCAGCTTTACCGGGACTAGCGGCACAGATACGCAGTATTTT	CASSFTGTSGTDTQYF
TRBV5-6	TRBJ2-3	.	many	TGTGCCAGCAGCCCGGACAGTGATACGCAGTATTTT	CASSPDSDTQYF
TRBV6-1	TRBJ1-5	.	.	TGTGCCAGCAGGCCGTACACAGGGAATCAGCCCCAGCATTTT	CASRPYTGNQPQHF
TRBV19	TRBJ2-3	.	many	TGTGCCAGTAGCGGTTTTCGCACAGATACGCAGTATTTT	CASSGFRTDTQYF
TRBV2	TRBJ2-7	TRBD2	.	TGTGCCAGCAGTGAAGAAGGAAGCGGGAGGGGTACCCGGAGCTCCTACGAGCAGTACTTC	CASSEEGSGRGTRSSYEQYF
TRBV18	TRBJ2-2	TRBD2	many	TGTGCCAGCTCACCACTCAGCGGGGATGACACCGGGGAGCTGTTTTTT	CASSPLSGDDTGELFF
TRBV2	TRBJ2-7	.	few	TGTGCCAGCAGTGAATCAGGATACGAGCAGTACTTC	CASSESGYEQYF
TRBV7-9	TRBJ1-2	.	.	TGTGCCAGCAGCTTAGGGGCAGGGGTTATCTATGGCTACACCTTC	CASSLGAGVIYGYTF
TRBV5-1	TRBJ2-1	TRBD2	.	TGCGCCAGCAGCCCCGGGACTAGCGGAGGGGAGCAGTTCTTC	CASSPGTSGGEQFF
TRBV7-2	TRBJ1-1	.	.	TGTGCCAGCAGCTCTAGTGGGAGGGTAATAAATGAGGGAGACACTGAAGCTTTCTTT	CASSSSGRVINEGDTEAFF
TRBV7-2	TRBJ2-3	.	.	TGTGCCAGCAGCTTCAGAGCGGCTAGCACAGATACGCAGTATTTT	CASSFRAASTDTQYF
TRBV5-1	TRBJ1-6	.	.	TGCGCCAGCAGCACAGGCCTCAGGGAGGGTTCACCCCTCCACTTT	CASSTGLREGSPLHF
TRBV5-1	TRBJ2-1	TRBD1	few	TGCGCCAGCAGCTTTGGGGACAGGCCACACAATGAGCAGTTCTTC	CASSFGDRPHNEQFF
TRBV5-1	TRBJ1-4	.	few	TGCGCCAGCAGCCCGGAAGGACGGATGGAAAAACTGTTTTTT	CASSPEGRMEKLFF
TRBV4-2	TRBJ2-1	TRBD2	.	TGTGCCAGCAGCCAAGATCCACCGGGACTAGCGGCAAACAATGAGCAGTTCTTC	CASSQDPPGLAANNEQFF
TRBV7-9	TRBJ2-1	TRBD2	.	TGTGCCAGCAGCCCCACTAGCGTAGGTGGCAATGAGCAGTTCTTC	CASSPTSVGGNEQFF
TRBV5-5	TRBJ1-1	.	.	TGTGCCAGCTACTACGGGCTTGAAGCTTTCTTT	CASYYGLEAFF
TRBV7-9	TRBJ2-5	.	.	TGTGCCAGCAGCCCGGGGGCTCAGACCCAGTACTTC	CASSPGAQTQYF
TRBV4-2	TRBJ2-1	TRBD1	many	TGTGCCAGCAGCCAAGTCGCGGGACAGGCCTACAATGAGCAGTTCTTC	CASSQVAGQAYNEQFF
TRBV15	TRBJ1-4	TRBD1	few	TGTGCCACCAGCAGAGATGATGGGATGTCAGGGGGTTATGAAAAACTGTTTTTT	CATSRDDGMSGGYEKLFF
TRBV28	TRBJ1-6	.	.	TGTGCCAGCGTGAGGAATCCCAGTAATTCACCCCTCCACTTT	CASVRNPSNSPLHF
TRBV20-1	TRBJ2-7	.	.	TGCAGTGCCCCCCCTGGGGGGGCCGCCTACGAGCAGTACTTC	CSAPPGGAAYEQYF
TRBV6-5	TRBJ1-5	.	few	TGTGCCAGCAGTCCCGGCACACTGGGGAGCAATCAGCCCCAGCATTTT	CASSPGTLGSNQPQHF
TRBV20-1	TRBJ1-5	.	.	TGCAGTGCCAATAGCGGAGGAGTATATAGCAATCAGCCCCAGCATTTT	CSANSGGVYSNQPQHF
TRBV28	TRBJ1-5	TRBD1	few	TGTGCCAGCCTCCTCGGACAGGGGCTTAGGAATCAGCCCCAGCATTTT	CASLLGQGLRNQPQHF
TRBV18	TRBJ1-3	.	few	TGTGCCAGCTCCCGCTACGATGATGGAAACACCATATATTTT	CASSRYDDGNTIYF
TRBV4-2	TRBJ2-1	TRBD1	few	TGTGCCAGCAGCCAGGACAGGGACTACAATGAGCAGTTCTTC	CASSQDRDYNEQFF
TRBV5-1	TRBJ1-1	.	few	TGCGCCAGCAGCTTGGTTCCAGGGGCGAACACTGAAGCTTTCTTT	CASSLVPGANTEAFF
TRBV7-2	TRBJ2-2	.	.	TGTGCCAGCAGCTACCGGGCCCTAGGCAGCACCGGGGAGCTGTTTTTT	CASSYRALGSTGELFF
TRBV24-1	TRBJ2-1	.	few	TGTGCCACTAGCTCCTACAATGAGCAGTTCTTC	CATSSYNEQFF
TRBV5-1	TRBJ2-5	.	.	TGCGCCAGCAGCTTTCCCCCCCCCGTGGAGACCCAGTACTTC	CASSFPPPVETQYF
TRBV20-1	TRBJ2-1	TRBD2	.	TGCAGTGCTAAGCGGGGTGGCGGGGGGGCCGATGAGCAGTTCTTC	CSAKRGGGGADEQFF
TRBV24-1	TRBJ2-7	.	many	TGTGCCACCAGTGATTTCCCCAGGGACGGCTACGAGCAGTACTTC	CATSDFPRDGYEQYF
TRBV2	TRBJ2-2	.	.	TGTGCCAGCAGTCTGGCGGCTGTGGTCACCGGGGAGCTGTTTTTT	CASSLAAVVTGELFF
TRBV18	TRBJ2-5	TRBD1	few	TGTGCCAGCTCACCACCTGGAGGAACAGGGGGCCAAGAGACCCAGTACTTC	CASSPPGGTGGQETQYF
TRBV5-1	TRBJ2-1	.	.	TGCGCCAGCAGCTCAGGCCTCCGAAGCTCCTACAATGAGCAGTTCTTC	CASSSGLRSSYNEQFF
TRBV11-2	TRBJ2-2	TRBD2	few	TGTGCCAGCACCCCAGAGGGCAAGCGGGGCACCGGGGAGCTGTTTTTT	CASTPEGKRGTGELFF
TRBV3-1	TRBJ2-5	.	few	TGTGCCAGCAGCCAAGCACAAGAGACCCAGTACTTC	CASSQAQETQYF
TRBV10-3	TRBJ2-7	.	.	TGTGCCATCAGTGAGTCGATGGAGTCCGAGCAGTACTTC	CAISESMESEQYF
TRBV4-2	TRBJ1-5	TRBD1	.	TGTGCCAGCAGCCAGGTCGACAGGGACGATCAGCCCCAGCATTTT	CASSQVDRDDQPQHF
TRBV7-9	TRBJ2-7	.	.	TGTGCCAGCAGCTTCGGGGCAGTCGGATACTACGAGCAGTACTTC	CASSFGAVGYYEQYF
TRBV24-1	TRBJ2-3	TRBD1	.	TGTGCCACCAGTGACCGCGGGACAGGGGGCAAAACAGATACGCAGTATTTT	CATSDRGTGGKTDTQYF
TRBV6-5	TRBJ1-2	TRBD1	few	TGTGCCAGCACCAAGGACAGGATGAACTATGGCTACACCTTC	CASTKDRMNYGYTF
TRBV6-6	TRBJ2-7	.	.	TGTGCCAGCAGTTACAGCAAGATCACCTACGAGCAGTACTTC	CASSYSKITYEQYF